Listed below are T cell receptor beta chains from one sample, sequenced in a study of T-cell reconstitution after alpha-beta-depleted transplantation in children. One entry per CDR3 protein, called by TCRdb with MiXCR from the PCR reads. The data hold around 200,000 distinct CDR3 sequences, with over 5.5% observed a single time. This material consisted of PBMCs from the stem cell graft donor, taken from the stem cell graft. The receptor set was obtained from a human donor who donated a stem cell graft to a child with Wiskott-Aldrich syndrome. CDR3s leave out the opening cysteine and the closing phenylalanine or tryptophan.

j_call | v_call | cdr3_length | cdr3_aa
TRBJ1-3 | TRBV6-5 | 12 | ASSYSESGNTIY
TRBJ2-1 | TRBV4-1 | 15 | ASSQVWTGQGLLLGF
TRBJ2-2 | TRBV12-3/TRBV12-4 | 12 | ASSFKRFTGELF
TRBJ2-7 | TRBV5-6 | 12 | ASSLGRGAHEQY
TRBJ2-3 | TRBV7-8 | 13 | ASSSVGGYTDTQY
TRBJ1-2 | TRBV20-1 | 12 | SADSPGEDYGYT
TRBJ2-1 | TRBV10-3 | 13 | AISEDLAGSNEQF
TRBJ2-7 | TRBV5-1 | 11 | ASSATGLYEQY
TRBJ2-4 | TRBV12-3/TRBV12-4 | 13 | ASSPQGIPGNIQY
TRBJ2-2 | TRBV6-2/TRBV6-3 | 14 | ASSYSSSGRTGELF
TRBJ1-1 | TRBV12-3/TRBV12-4 | 13 | ASRDARDRDTEAF
TRBJ2-1 | TRBV7-2 | 14 | ASNPYGTSGYNEQF
TRBJ2-1 | TRBV19 | 13 | ASSIISGSYNEQF